A selection of T cell receptor beta chains follows, all from one sample in a study of shared T cell receptors in the human thymus. Here immunoSEQ multiplex PCR was the method, and the copy in TCRdb shows in-frame clones only, minus some. Among some 700,000 clones listed, 70% to 90% were seen once. These data were also reused for a study on human thymus T cells.

Sequenced input: thymocytes. The receptor set was obtained from a girl under three years old with a congenital heart defect. Both conserved end residues are part of each CDR3.

J: TRBJ2-1
V: TRBV7-3
CDR3: CASSPNWGQGDYNEQFF

J: TRBJ2-4
V: TRBV27
CDR3: CASSLLGEGNIQYF

J: TRBJ1-1
V: TRBV30
CDR3: CAWGLGGFPTEAFF

J: TRBJ1-1
V: TRBV5-1
CDR3: CASSLGPEQNTEAFF

J: TRBJ1-2
V: TRBV7-3
CDR3: CASSPHPTAGREGGYTF

J: TRBJ2-5
V: TRBV4-3
CDR3: CASSQDPVDPRDFSQETQYF

J: TRBJ2-1
V: TRBV27
CDR3: CASSPRQGDEQFF

J: TRBJ1-1
V: TRBV27
CDR3: CASSLRGPGGTEAFF

J: TRBJ1-1
V: TRBV6-1
CDR3: CASSDSRRDSKNTEAFF

J: TRBJ2-7
V: TRBV7-9
CDR3: CASSPRGTYEQYF

J: TRBJ2-7
V: TRBV6-1
CDR3: CASSGTGPLYEQYF